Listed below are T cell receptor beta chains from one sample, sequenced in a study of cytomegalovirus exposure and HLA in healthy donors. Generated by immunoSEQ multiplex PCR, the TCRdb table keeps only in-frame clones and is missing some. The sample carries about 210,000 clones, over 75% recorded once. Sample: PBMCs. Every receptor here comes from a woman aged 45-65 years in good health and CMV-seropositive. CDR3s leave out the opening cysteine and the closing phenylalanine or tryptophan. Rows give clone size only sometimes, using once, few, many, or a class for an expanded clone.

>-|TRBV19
ASTSRTGTEAF
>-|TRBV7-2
ASRDYRGTEAF
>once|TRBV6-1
ASSDTGSSYEQY
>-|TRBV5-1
ASSSAGDSPLH
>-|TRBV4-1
ASSQGFREETQY
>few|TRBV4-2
ASSPRLAGGRGTGELF
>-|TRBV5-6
ASKQNDEQY
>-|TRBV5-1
ASSLNYVYNEQF
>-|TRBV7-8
ASSPGPGEQF
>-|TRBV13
ASNPGSTDTQY
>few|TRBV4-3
ASSQDLGRGADTQY
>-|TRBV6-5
ASSYWGGGSSEQF
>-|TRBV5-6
ASSSSLRYEQY
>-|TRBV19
ASRRQSQTYEQY
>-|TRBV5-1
ASSSPGFYGYT
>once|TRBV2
ASSEGLPNYGYT